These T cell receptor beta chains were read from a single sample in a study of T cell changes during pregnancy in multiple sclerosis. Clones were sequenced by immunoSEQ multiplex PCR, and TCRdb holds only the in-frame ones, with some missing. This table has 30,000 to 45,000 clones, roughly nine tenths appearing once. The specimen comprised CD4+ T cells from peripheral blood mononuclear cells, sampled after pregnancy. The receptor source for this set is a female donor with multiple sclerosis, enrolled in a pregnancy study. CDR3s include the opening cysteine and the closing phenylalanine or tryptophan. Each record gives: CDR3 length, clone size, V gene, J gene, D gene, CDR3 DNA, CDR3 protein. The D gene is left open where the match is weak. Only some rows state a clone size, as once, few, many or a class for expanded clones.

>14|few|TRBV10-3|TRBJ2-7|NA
TGTGCCATCGGGGAAGACAGATCCATCTACGAGCAGTACTTC
CAIGEDRSIYEQYF
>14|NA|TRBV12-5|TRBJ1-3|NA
TGTGCTAGTGGTTCCCCCCGGGGGGGAAACACCATATATTTT
CASGSPRGGNTIYF
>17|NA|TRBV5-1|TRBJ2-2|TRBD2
TGCGCCAGCAGCATGGGACTAGCCTCCACGAGCACCGGGGAGCTGTTTTTT
CASSMGLASTSTGELFF
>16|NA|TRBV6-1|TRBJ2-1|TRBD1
TGTGCCAGCAGTGCCCGGGACAGGGGGACCTACAATGAGCAGTTCTTC
CASSARDRGTYNEQFF
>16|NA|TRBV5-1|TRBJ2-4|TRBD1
TGCGCCAGCAGCAATGGACAGGGTTGGTCTGGGAACATTCAGTACTTC
CASSNGQGWSGNIQYF
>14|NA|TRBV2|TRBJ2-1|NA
TGTGCCAGCAGTCTTCTAGTAGACCGCAATGAGCAGTTCTTC
CASSLLVDRNEQFF
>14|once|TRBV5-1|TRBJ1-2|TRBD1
TGCGCCAGCAGCTTGAGGACAGGGGGCAGTGACTACACCTTC
CASSLRTGGSDYTF
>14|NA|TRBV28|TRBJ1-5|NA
TGTGCCAGCGGAGAGGGAATCGTGGATCAGCCCCAGCATTTT
CASGEGIVDQPQHF
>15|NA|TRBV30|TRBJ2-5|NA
TGTGCCTGGAAGCGGGCAGGGTCCAGCGGCGAGACCCAGTACTTC
CAWKRAGSSGETQYF
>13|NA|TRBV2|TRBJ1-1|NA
TGTGCCAGCAGTCGGCAGGTGAACACTGAAGCTTTCTTT
CASSRQVNTEAFF
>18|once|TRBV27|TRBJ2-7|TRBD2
TGTGCCAGCAGTTCCAGCCCGGGACTAGCGGGAGTCTACTACGAGCAGTACTTC
CASSSSPGLAGVYYEQYF
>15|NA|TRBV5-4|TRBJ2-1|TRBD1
TGTGCCAGCAGCTTGGTGCAGGGGGTCTACAATGAGCAGTTCTTC
CASSLVQGVYNEQFF